This T cell receptor beta chain was found in a study of human T cells and chemical hapten exposure. The overall study: Patches with 0.01% DPC went on the upper back, and the tests were read at 6 days. Variation in per-sample TCR yields came mainly from small pooled library volume differences.

Germline-derived CDR1 and CDR2 are SGHTA and FQGNSA. This CDR3 is built from 12 residues. Trimming stripped 5 bases from V and 5 bases from J, with 10 bases between. TCRdb used MiXCR to reprocess the RACE reads, holding one entry per CDR3 protein. The repertoire holds some 39,000 distinct CDR3 sequences, with 8% to 9.5% as singletons. As to time point: patch test 3, about 24 weeks after DPC sensitization. Treatment specified: therapeutic diphenylcyclopropenone sensitization with weekly scalp DPC. The study extracted total RNA from unfractionated whole blood. Suited to DPC and affected by alopecia, the donors ranged from 18 to 70 years old.

The chain couples TRBV7-2 to TRBJ2-7; possible D gene TRBD1, 6 bases. This clonotype originated in a man aged 45-65 years with alopecia areata. Some clones in this sample may be carry-over from other donors' samples. The sample in question was whole blood, obtained in connection with sensitization to the hapten diphenylcyclopropenone (DPC). CDR3 bases: TGTGCCAGCAGCCTCACAGGGAACGAGCAGTACTTC. It encodes CASSLTGNEQYF.